The entry below describes one T cell receptor beta chain. Deletions cut 8 bases from V and 5 bases from J, with 3 bases between. Looked up from germline, CDR1 is PRHDT and CDR2 is FYEKMQ (reference sequence). The CDR3 loop spans 9 amino acids. Here immunoSEQ multiplex PCR was the method, and the copy in TCRdb shows in-frame clones only, minus some. Counted here are about 97,000 clones, approximately 96% occurring once; the ten biggest clones make up about 0.39%. This sample was included in a study of technical replicates of blood from a handful of donors. This receptor was identified in a human donor in good health. The source material was T cells isolated from PBMCs. The J gene is TRBJ2-5, the V gene TRBV13; no clear D gene. The CDR3 nucleotides are TGTGCCAGCCTTGAGACCCAGTACTTC. Protein product: CASLETQYF. Filled out from reference TRBV13 and TRBJ2-5, the complete variable domain reads AAGVIQSPRHLIKEKRETATLKCYPIPRHDTVYWYQQGPGQDPQFLISFYEKMQSDKGSIPDRFSAQQFSDYHSELNMSSLELGDSALYFCASLETQYFGPGTRLLVL.